A selection of T cell receptor beta chains follows, all from one sample in a study of shared clonotypes between healthy human individuals. Data came from immunoSEQ multiplex PCR; TCRdb stores just in-frame clones and leaves some out. The table has 2,500,000 or so clones, less than 95% seen once; the top ten hold around 0.38%. The material sequenced was naive CD4+ T cells from PBMCs. These receptors all come from a man aged 18 to 30 in good health. Some clones in this sample may be carry-over from other donors' samples. CDR3s include the opening cysteine and the closing phenylalanine or tryptophan. Each record gives: CDR3 DNA, CDR3 protein, J gene, D gene, V gene, clone size. D genes are given only for firm matches. Size is omitted from some rows. Given values are once, few, many or a class for expanded clones.

TGTGCCACCACAACCGACACCCGTAACACTGAAGCTTTCTTT	CATTTDTRNTEAFF	TRBJ1-1	NA	TRBV2	once
TGTGCCAGCTCACCTTTACCCGGGACAGGGAGAAATGAGCAGTTCTTC	CASSPLPGTGRNEQFF	TRBJ2-1	TRBD1	TRBV18	once
TGTGCCAGCAGCTCTCCTAGCGGGAGGGGGGAAGGTGGTGCCTTC	CASSSPSGRGEGGAF	TRBJ2-7	TRBD2	TRBV11-2	NA
TGTGCCAGCAGCTTCATGTCCCCCGGGGAGCTGTTTTTT	CASSFMSPGELFF	TRBJ2-2	NA	TRBV5-4	NA
TGTGCCAGCAGCTCGGCGGATCAAGAGACCCAGTACTTC	CASSSADQETQYF	TRBJ2-5	NA	TRBV11-1	NA
TGTGCCAGCAGAGCTTTTGGAAGGTACGAGCAGTACTTC	CASRAFGRYEQYF	TRBJ2-7	NA	TRBV2	NA
TGTGCCAGCAGGGCTGCTCGGAAGAACACTGAAGCTTTCTTT	CASRAARKNTEAFF	TRBJ1-1	NA	TRBV28	NA
TGTGCCAGCTGCAACAGGGACGGGTACAATGAGCAGTTCTTC	CASCNRDGYNEQFF	TRBJ2-1	NA	TRBV28	NA
TGTGCCAGCAGCTTAGGGATAAGGGATTCACCCCTCCACTTT	CASSLGIRDSPLHF	TRBJ1-6	NA	TRBV11-2	NA
TGTGCCAGCAGGGTGATGGTACAGCCAAACACCATATATTTT	CASRVMVQPNTIYF	TRBJ1-3	NA	TRBV6-1	NA
TGTGCCAGCAGCTCCGGGAGTCCCCACTACGAGCAGTACTTC	CASSSGSPHYEQYF	TRBJ2-7	NA	TRBV5-7	NA
TGTGCCTGGAGTGTAGTCGGCGGTCAGCCCCAGCATTTT	CAWSVVGGQPQHF	TRBJ1-5	NA	TRBV30	NA
TGTGCCTGGGGACAGGGTGGGTACATTCAGTACTTC	CAWGQGGYIQYF	TRBJ2-4	TRBD1	TRBV30	NA
TGTGCCAGCAGCTTAGAGGGACTAGCGGGCTCTTTTCTCAATGAGCAGTTCTTC	CASSLEGLAGSFLNEQFF	TRBJ2-1	TRBD2	TRBV11-2	NA
TGTGCCAGCAGCTTAGGAGGCCGGGGGGAGCAGTTCTTC	CASSLGGRGEQFF	TRBJ2-1	NA	TRBV7-8	NA
TGCGCCAGCAGCCCGCAAGCTGGAGGGACCTCCTACGAGCAGTACTTC	CASSPQAGGTSYEQYF	TRBJ2-7	NA	TRBV5-1	NA
TGCGCCAGCAGTCCGGACGTAGCGGGAGACTCGGATGAGCAGTTCTTC	CASSPDVAGDSDEQFF	TRBJ2-1	TRBD2	TRBV4-1	NA
TGTGCCAGCAGCCAAAGGGGGGCCGGACGGATCACTGAAGCTTTCTTT	CASSQRGAGRITEAFF	TRBJ1-1	NA	TRBV7-9	NA
TGCGCCAGCAGTCAGCTACCTAACTATGGCTACACCTTC	CASSQLPNYGYTF	TRBJ1-2	NA	TRBV23-1	NA
TGTGCCAGCAGCAAAGTCGGGCCGAGAATCGACGCCGGGGAGCTGTTTTTT	CASSKVGPRIDAGELFF	TRBJ2-2	NA	TRBV21-1	NA
TGTGCCAGCAGCTTCAATAGACTAGCGGGATCGGGGACAGATACGCAGTATTTT	CASSFNRLAGSGTDTQYF	TRBJ2-3	TRBD2	TRBV5-6	NA
TGTGCCACCCGAGCGGGAGGAATCGCAGATACGCAGTATTTT	CATRAGGIADTQYF	TRBJ2-3	TRBD2	TRBV10-3	NA
TGTGCCAGCTCACCGTCGGACAATGAGTACGAGCAGTACTTC	CASSPSDNEYEQYF	TRBJ2-7	NA	TRBV18	once
TGTGCCAGCAGCTTAGGGACCGACCCGATCTACGAGCAGTACTTC	CASSLGTDPIYEQYF	TRBJ2-7	NA	TRBV11-3	NA
TGTGCCAGCAGGTTCCGGGAGAACTCCTACGAGCAGTACTTC	CASRFRENSYEQYF	TRBJ2-7	NA	TRBV7-2	NA